A selection of T cell receptor beta chains follows, all from one sample in a study of beta chain features in type 1 diabetes. Method: immunoSEQ multiplex PCR; TCRdb's copy keeps in-frame clones and lacks some. In the table there are tens of thousands of clones, roughly two fifths of which are singletons. Sequenced: Tregs from blood. The receptors were gathered from a man aged 25-40 years with type 1 diabetes. Each CDR3 is given with its conserved first and last residue. The order of the fields is V gene, J gene, clone size, D gene, CDR3 DNA, CDR3 protein. A D gene is named only where the DNA matches it firmly. The size field is filled for only some rows; it gives once, few, many or a size class.

>TRBV5-6|TRBJ1-1|NA|TRBD1
TGTGCCAGCAGCCTATCGACAGGGATGAACACTGAAGCTTTCTTT
CASSLSTGMNTEAFF
>TRBV7-2|TRBJ2-1|NA|TRBD2
TGTGCCAGCAGGATAGCGGGAGGCTCCTACAATGAGCAGTTCTTC
CASRIAGGSYNEQFF
>TRBV11-2|TRBJ2-7|NA|NA
TGTGCCAGCAGCTTAGACCTTGTGACTAGTACCTACGAGCAGTACTTC
CASSLDLVTSTYEQYF
>TRBV7-9|TRBJ2-7|once|NA
TGTGCCAGCAGCCCCCGAATAGGGGATCTGAGCGAGCAGTACTTC
CASSPRIGDLSEQYF
>TRBV5-5|TRBJ1-3|NA|NA
TGTGCCAGCAGCTTGTTGCCGGGGACTGGAAACACCATATATTTT
CASSLLPGTGNTIYF
>TRBV19|TRBJ2-2|NA|TRBD1
TGTGCCAGTAGTAACACCTGGGACAGGTACTCTGCGAACACCGGGGAGCTGTTTTTT
CASSNTWDRYSANTGELFF
>TRBV4-3|TRBJ2-1|NA|TRBD2
TGCGCCAGCAGCCCCTACGGGCTAGCGGGTTTTAATGAGCAGTTCTTC
CASSPYGLAGFNEQFF
>TRBV28|TRBJ2-3|few|NA
TGTGCCAGCAGTTTGGACGGGAGCCGGAATACGCAGTATTTT
CASSLDGSRNTQYF
>TRBV29-1|TRBJ2-1|NA|NA
TGCAGCGCTGGCCAAAGTGGAGTTTCGGGTGAGCAGTTCTTC
CSAGQSGVSGEQFF
>TRBV28|TRBJ1-5|few|NA
TGTGCCAGCAGTTCCCCTCACAGGAGGCCCCAGCATTTT
CASSSPHRRPQHF
>TRBV7-9|TRBJ1-1|NA|NA
TGTGCCAGCAGCCCCTCGGGGTACAGTTCTGAAGCTTTCTTT
CASSPSGYSSEAFF
>TRBV23-1|TRBJ2-2|many|NA
TGCGCCAGCAGGAGTGCCGGGGAGCTGTTTTTT
CASRSAGELFF
>TRBV7-2|TRBJ2-7|few|TRBD2
TGTGCCAGCAGCTTTAGCGGGAGCGGGGAGCAGTACTTC
CASSFSGSGEQYF
>TRBV30|TRBJ1-1|few|NA
TGTGCCTGGAGTCCCCGCTCGGACACTGAAGCTTTCTTT
CAWSPRSDTEAFF
>TRBV7-9|TRBJ2-7|NA|TRBD1
TGTGCCAGCAGCCCTTCCCCCTTGACCTACCCGACAGGGGGCTACGAGCAGTACTTC
CASSPSPLTYPTGGYEQYF
>TRBV5-5|TRBJ2-3|NA|NA
TGTGCCAGCAGCCCCCCCAGCGGACCCACAGATACGCAGTATTTT
CASSPPSGPTDTQYF
>TRBV28|TRBJ2-7|NA|TRBD1
TGTGCCAGCAGTAGACAGGGAGTCAACGAGCAGTACTTC
CASSRQGVNEQYF
>TRBV11-2|TRBJ2-1|NA|TRBD2
TGTGCCAGCACCCCCAGGGCGGGGGTGTACAATGAGCAGTTCTTC
CASTPRAGVYNEQFF
>TRBV7-8|TRBJ2-1|few|NA
TGTGCCAGCAGCTCCAAAAAAACAGGGTACAATGAGCAGTTCTTC
CASSSKKTGYNEQFF
>TRBV2|TRBJ2-7|NA|NA
TGTGCCAGCTCCCGGGACAACCTCTACGAGCAGTACTTC
CASSRDNLYEQYF
>TRBV18|TRBJ2-2|few|NA
TGTGCCAGCTCAGCGAGCGGGCCAAGCACCGGGGAGCTGTTTTTT
CASSASGPSTGELFF
>TRBV29-1|TRBJ2-7|NA|NA
TGCAGCGCCAAGAGGGTGGGGTACGAGCAGTACTTC
CSAKRVGYEQYF
>TRBV7-3|TRBJ2-7|few|TRBD2
TGTGCCAGCAGCTTAGGGACTAGCGGGAGCTACGAGCAGTACTTC
CASSLGTSGSYEQYF
>TRBV7-2|TRBJ2-1|few|TRBD2
TGTGCCAGCAGCTTTAGCGGGAGCGGATACAATGAGCAGTTCTTC
CASSFSGSGYNEQFF
>TRBV5-8|TRBJ2-3|few|NA
TGTGCCAGCAGCGCGGGGCCCTCTAGCACAGATACGCAGTATTTT
CASSAGPSSTDTQYF
>TRBV18|TRBJ2-2|NA|NA
TGTGCCAGCCAATTGTCCCGAGAGAAGGAGCTGTTTTTT
CASQLSREKELFF
>TRBV10-3|TRBJ2-3|NA|TRBD2
TGTGCCATCAGTGACGGGGGCGGGGGGGATACGCAGTATTTT
CAISDGGGGDTQYF
>TRBV10-3|TRBJ2-1|few|NA
TGTGCCATCAGTGAGTCGAGCGGCCGTGAGCAGTTCTTC
CAISESSGREQFF
>TRBV7-2|TRBJ1-2|NA|TRBD1
TGTGCCAGCAGCCTAGGGACAGGGGGCGTCTATGGCTACACCTTC
CASSLGTGGVYGYTF
>TRBV15|TRBJ2-2|few|NA
TGTGCCACCCGGAATGCTGCGGAGTACACCGGGGAGCTGTTTTTT
CATRNAAEYTGELFF
>TRBV27|TRBJ1-1|NA|TRBD1
TGTGCCAGCAGTTCCCCCAGACAGGGCGTTGCTTTCTTT
CASSSPRQGVAFF
>TRBV4-1|TRBJ1-4|NA|TRBD1
TGCGCCAGCAGCCAAGTAAACAGGGGCGATGAAAAACTGTTTTTT
CASSQVNRGDEKLFF
>TRBV6-5|TRBJ1-2|NA|NA
TGTGCCAGCAGTCGAGGGGGAGCCGCCTATGGCTACACCTTC
CASSRGGAAYGYTF
>TRBV2|TRBJ2-7|NA|NA
TGTGCCAGCAGGGAGAGGACCTACGAGCAGTACTTC
CASRERTYEQYF